A selection of T cell receptor beta chains follows, all from one sample in a study of T-cell reconstitution after alpha-beta-depleted transplantation in children. TCRdb reanalysed the PCR reads using MiXCR and keeps one entry per CDR3 protein. The profile shows around 370,000 distinct CDR3 sequences, about 17% of them singletons. The source material was PBMCs, mostly from graft donor cells, sampled 360 days after TCRalphabeta/CD19-depleted stem cell transplant. These receptors were obtained from a male patient between 2 and 10 years old who had a stem cell transplant for acute lymphoblastic leukemia, so the T cells may come from the graft donor. The CDR3 runs from the conserved cysteine through the conserved F or W. D genes are given only for firm matches. Rows give clone size only sometimes, using once, few, many, or a class for an expanded clone.

-,TRBJ2-3,TRBD2,TRBV12-3/TRBV12-4,TGTGCCAGCACCCACCCCCCTACTAGCGGGGTTAGCACAGATACGCAGTATTTT,CASTHPPTSGVSTDTQYF
few,TRBJ2-2,TRBD2,TRBV9,TGTGCCAGCAGCGTCGTAGCGGGAGGCCCCCGGAACACCGGGGAGCTGTTTTTT,CASSVVAGGPRNTGELFF
few,TRBJ2-1,TRBD2,TRBV5-1,TGCGCCAGCAGCTCACTAGCGGGAGAAAACGAGCAGTTCTTC,CASSSLAGENEQFF
few,TRBJ1-1,TRBD1,TRBV13,TGTGCCAGCAGCTGGGGACCACCGACAGGGGTGAACACTGAAGCTTTCTTT,CASSWGPPTGVNTEAFF
few,TRBJ2-1,TRBD1,TRBV9,TGTGCCAGCAGCGTCGCCGGGACAGGAGTCAATGAGCAGTTCTTC,CASSVAGTGVNEQFF
few,TRBJ2-5,TRBD2,TRBV4-3,TGCGCCAGCAGCCAAGACGTTGGACTAGCGGGAATTGCGGAGACCCAGTACTTC,CASSQDVGLAGIAETQYF
few,TRBJ2-2,TRBD2,TRBV7-3,TGTGCCAGCAGCGCCTTAGCGGGCGTTAACACCGGGGAGCTGTTTTTT,CASSALAGVNTGELFF
-,TRBJ2-3,TRBD2,TRBV4-1,TGCGCCAGCAGCCAAGAACCGGGACTAGCGGGAGAGGTTACGCAGTATTTT,CASSQEPGLAGEVTQYF
-,TRBJ2-3,-,TRBV7-8,TGTGCCAGCAGCTGGGGCGGACATAGCACAGATACGCAGTATTTT,CASSWGGHSTDTQYF
-,TRBJ2-5,TRBD1,TRBV29-1,TGCAGCGTTGAATCGGGACAGGGGGCGGGGGAGACCCAGTACTTC,CSVESGQGAGETQYF
-,TRBJ2-4,-,TRBV4-1,TGCGCCAGCAGCCAAGAGGGCCCGACAGTGGGGGTGACCAAAAACATTCAGTACTTC,CASSQEGPTVGVTKNIQYF